This TCR beta chain was identified during a study of blood T cell repertoires in COVID-19. The CDR3 is made up of 17 amino acids. Germline V gene data show CDR1 as ENHRY and CDR2 as SYGVKD. This clone was seen a single time. A junction end diverges from the germline sequence, so it may reflect a read error. Only in-frame clones appear in the TCRdb table, and some are missing; sequencing was by immunoSEQ multiplex PCR. Of fewer than 200,000 clones listed, about 85% are singletons. The V call is TRBV10-3, the J call TRBJ1-3, with TRBD1 matching over 10 bases. This clonotype originated in an elderly woman with COVID-19, enrolled during active disease. The specimen was peripheral blood. The CDR3 DNA reads TGTGCCATCACTGAGACAGGGGGCCTGCGTTATGGAAACACCATATATTTT. Translated, it gives CAITETGGLRYGNTIYF.